One and the same sample provided the 17 T cell receptor beta chains below, sequenced in a study of T-cell reconstitution after alpha-beta-depleted transplantation in children. TCRbeta library preparation incorporated unique molecular identifiers. TCRdb independently ran MiXCR on the PCR reads; one entry per CDR3 protein. The sample carries roughly 670,000 distinct CDR3 sequences, roughly 13% recorded once. Sequences were derived from PBMCs, sampled before TCRalphabeta/CD19-depleted stem cell transplant. All receptors come from a girl aged 2 to 9 with congenital amegakaryocytic thrombocytopenia, due to receive a stem cell transplant.

This clonotype was seen at least ten times. The genes are TRBV10-3 and TRBJ2-3; 7 nucleotides line up with TRBD2. Germline V CDR1 and CDR2: ENHRY, SYGVKD. This CDR3 is built from 15 residues. Trimming at V came to 10 bases and at J to 4 bases, leaving 14 bases not matched to a gene. The CDR3 bases are TGTGCCACTGCGTTAGGGGAGGGCCCCGCAGATACGCAGTATTTT. Translated, it gives CATALGEGPADTQYF.

The sample holds many counts of this clonotype. The chain is built from TRBV6-1 and TRBJ2-6, with TRBD1 identical over 7 bases. CDR1 is MNHNS, CDR2 SASEGT, per germline. Germline trimming cut 2 bases from V and 2 bases from J; bases unmatched to any gene: 12. The CDR3 spans 19 residues. CDR3 DNA: TGTGCCAGCAGTGAATCTCTACTACAGGGGATTGCTGGGGCCAACGTCCTGACTTTC. This gives the protein CASSESLLQGIAGANVLTF.

This clonotype was observed at least ten times. The chain is built from TRBV12-3 or TRBV12-4 and TRBJ1-2, with 7 nucleotides matching TRBD1. This CDR3 has 12 amino acids. The V and J ends lost 5 bases and 8 bases, in that order; junction bases with no gene match: 5. The CDR3 bases are TGTGCCAGCAGTCTGACAGGGCACGGCTACACCTTC. Residues: CASSLTGHGYTF.

This clonotype came up a few times. The V gene is TRBV7-3, the J gene TRBJ2-1, with a possible D match to TRBD1 (7 bases). The CDR3 spans 15 residues. V shed 2 bases and J shed 6 bases, with 14 bases lying between them. CDR1 is SGHTA, CDR2 FQGTGA, per germline. This CDR3 reads CASSLLQGEVNEQFF. The CDR3 region has the DNA TGTGCCAGCAGCTTATTGCAGGGGGAGGTCAATGAGCAGTTCTTC.

This clonotype is a singleton in its sample. CDR3 amino acids: CASSRNPGQGVYEQYF. The CDR3 coding sequence is TGTGCCAGCAGCCGGAATCCGGGACAGGGTGTGTACGAGCAGTACTTC. The V gene is TRBV3-1, the J gene TRBJ2-7; 9 bases align to TRBD1. The ends lost 4 bases at V and 4 bases at J; junction bases unmatched: 11. This CDR3 region has 16 residues. From germline, CDR1 is LGHDT and CDR2 YNNKEL (reference sequence).

This clonotype was observed at least ten times. The chain recombines TRBV5-1 with TRBJ2-1, with no clear D. The germline V gene encodes CDR1 SGHRS and CDR2 YFSETQ. CDR3 length: 15 amino acids. Deletions cut 1 base from V and 1 base from J, with 9 bases between. The CDR3 DNA reads as TGCGCCAGCAGCTTGCTAGGACCATCCTACAATGAGCAGTTCTTC. Translation: CASSLLGPSYNEQFF.

This clonotype was seen repeatedly, ten times or more. The junction shows a germline mismatch at one end, possibly a read error. The CDR3 coding sequence is TGCGCCAGCAGCTTGGGGCCCACCGGGGAGCTGTTTTTT. Protein product: CASSLGPTGELFF. The V call is TRBV7-9, the J call TRBJ2-2, with a possible D match to TRBD1 (5 bases). This CDR3 region has 13 residues. The germline V gene has CDR1 SEHNR and CDR2 FQNEAQ (reference sequence).

The CDR3 sequence is CASSLIPPPYEQYF. Here the CDR3 DNA reads TGTGCCAGCAGCCTGATCCCACCTCCCTACGAGCAGTACTTC. The chain carries TRBV14 and TRBJ2-7; D uncertain. The CDR3 runs to 14 residues. Looked up from germline, CDR1 is SGHDN and CDR2 is FVKESK. V was shortened by 4 bases and J by 2 bases, with 12 bases between the two germline ends.

This clonotype was counted at least ten times. The chain recombines TRBV7-9 with TRBJ2-2; TRBD2 agrees at 7 bases. The V gene's germline CDR1 is SEHNR and CDR2 FQNEAQ (reference sequence). The CDR3 contains 16 residues. Unmatched junction bases numbered 9, after V lost 6 bases and J lost 2 bases. As DNA, the CDR3 is TGTGCCAGCAGTTCCCCCGCGGGGGATAACACCGGGGAGCTGTTTTTT. Encoded protein: CASSSPAGDNTGELFF.

The chain has TRBV18 and TRBJ1-1; D gene ambiguous. Trimming stripped 2 bases from V and 3 bases from J, with 13 bases between. The CDR3 loop spans 15 amino acids. Germline lookup yields CDR1 KGHSH and CDR2 LQKENI. In DNA, the CDR3 is TGTGCCAGCTCACCAGACAAGGGAGTGCACACTGAAGCTTTCTTT. Protein product: CASSPDKGVHTEAFF.

This clonotype was counted only a few times. The chain links TRBV7-9 to TRBJ2-2; possibly TRBD1 for D (6 bases). This CDR3 has 15 residues. In germline, CDR1 is SEHNR, CDR2 FQNEAQ (reference sequence). The ends were cut back, 0 bases at V and 5 bases at J, with 10 bases in the middle. CDR3 residues: CASSLAGQTTGELFF. The CDR3 bases are TGTGCCAGCAGCTTAGCCGGACAGACAACCGGGGAGCTGTTTTTT.

This clonotype was recorded a few times. The chain is built from TRBV20-1 and TRBJ2-3; weak D call: TRBD1 (5 bases). Germline CDR1 reads DFQATT; CDR2 reads SNEGSKA (reference sequence). Deletions cut 0 bases from V and 6 bases from J, with 13 bases between. The CDR3 consists of 14 residues. CDR3 bases: TGCAGTGCTAGAGATTCCCAGGGATACGATACGCAGTATTTT. Protein product: CSARDSQGYDTQYF.

In this sample, this clonotype turned up many times. This chain joins TRBV29-1 and TRBJ2-1; D remains unclear. The CDR3 runs 14 residues. Per germline, CDR1 SQVTM and CDR2 ANQGSEA. V was clipped by 4 bases and J by 1 base, with 11 bases between them. CDR3 amino acids: CSVAPSASYNEQFF. Here the CDR3 DNA reads TGCAGCGTTGCCCCTTCAGCTTCCTACAATGAGCAGTTCTTC.

This clonotype was recorded at least ten times. V and J are TRBV20-1 and TRBJ2-7; 9 bases align to TRBD1. The V gene end was trimmed by 5 bases and the J gene end by 4 bases; junction bases not matched to a gene: 6. The length of the CDR3 is 13 residues. Germline V gene sequence: CDR1 DFQATT, CDR2 SNEGSKA (reference sequence). Here the CDR3 DNA reads TGCAGTGCTGGGACAGGGTCATATTACGAGCAGTACTTC. It translates to CSAGTGSYYEQYF.

This clonotype was detected many times. The rearrangement joins TRBV20-1 to TRBJ1-1; 7 positions match TRBD1. This CDR3 comprises 13 residues. Germline lookup yields CDR1 DFQATT and CDR2 SNEGSKA (reference sequence). The trim removed 5 bases at V and 7 bases at J, leaving 10 bases unmatched. Written as DNA, the CDR3 is TGCAGTGCTTATCCCCAGGGGGAGGGTGAAGCTTTCTTT. It yields the protein CSAYPQGEGEAFF.

V usage is TRBV30 and J usage is TRBJ2-1, with D unclear. This CDR3 contains 12 residues. Germline values: CDR1 GTSNPN, CDR2 SVGIG (reference sequence). V was trimmed by 5 bases and J by 6 bases, leaving 11 bases between them. Here the CDR3 reads CAWSPILNEQFF. The CDR3 DNA reads TGTGCCTGGTCCCCTATTCTCAATGAGCAGTTCTTC.

This clonotype came up a few times. The V gene is TRBV14, the J gene TRBJ2-7; TRBD2 is a possible D gene (5 bases). Germline CDR1 is SGHDN and CDR2 is FVKESK. Trimming stripped 5 bases from V and 3 bases from J, with 20 bases between. The CDR3 loop spans 16 amino acids. This chain's CDR3 is CASSVRRFPEGYEQYF. The CDR3 region has the DNA TGTGCCAGCAGCGTCCGACGGTTCCCCGAGGGCTACGAGCAGTACTTC.